This entry concerns a single T cell receptor (beta chain). Its antigen remains unknown. Sequencing was performed with immunoSEQ multiplex PCR; in TCRdb, only in-frame clones are kept and a portion is missing. The sample has about 93,000 clones; over 80% are singletons. This specimen comes from a study of graft-versus-host responses after intestinal transplantation. Study-wide background: Tacrolimus and steroids were given for around three years to all recipients after anti-thymocyte globulin induction. Study results and caveats: After transplant, early declines in HvG clones were associated with peak levels of circulating GvH clones.

J gave up 2 bases and V 1 base, and 4 bases lay outside the gene matches. There are 16 residues in the CDR3. From germline, CDR1 is SGHDT and CDR2 YYEEEE. The sample in question was unstimulated CD8+ T cells sorted from spleen or lymph node cells, obtained before intestinal transplant. This rearrangement joins TRBV5-6 to TRBJ2-1; TRBD2 agrees at 9 bases. The TCR sequence derives from a human donor who received an intestinal transplant. CDR3 DNA sequence: TGTGCCAGCAGCTTGTTAGCGGGGGCCGCCTACAATGAGCAGTTCTTC. Its protein is CASSLLAGAAYNEQFF.